Listed here is a single T cell receptor beta chain. Its antigen is not known. This entry comes from a study of shared clonotypes between healthy human individuals. Study conclusions and caveats: A limitation of the genetic and exposure-history diversity represented arose from few donors. Larger richness was generally estimated for naive than memory subsets.

The deep-level immunoSEQ assay was used. Authors' processing steps: Quality scores were absent from the junction-only immunoSEQ sequences, so filtering differed. The assay was immunoSEQ multiplex PCR, and TCRdb's table has in-frame clones only and misses some. V and J calls and clone size are given by that table; D and trimming were obtained from the DNA. Altogether around 1.9 million clones are present, around 93% being singletons, with the ten largest covering about 1.6%. The naive CD8 fraction comprised CD45RO-negative cells positively selected for CCR7 and excluded terminally differentiated effector memory CD45RA+ cells. The sequence derives from a man between 18 and 29 years old in good health. Some clones in this sample may be carry-over from other donors' samples. What was sequenced was naive CD8+ T cells from PBMCs.

CDR3 sequence (DNA): TGCGCCAGCAGCCTGGGGGACGGAAGCTCCTACGAGCAGTACTTC. Residues: CASSLGDGSSYEQYF. The V gene is TRBV5-1, the J gene TRBJ2-7, with D perhaps assigned TRBD1 or TRBD2 (5 bases each). CDR3 length equals 15 residues. CDR1 is SGHRS, CDR2 YFSETQ, per germline. V lost 4 bases to trimming and J lost 0 bases, with 14 bases between them.